The rows below give T cell receptor beta chains drawn from one sample of a study of control samples from healthy donors and cancer patients. Data came from immunoSEQ multiplex PCR; TCRdb stores just in-frame clones and leaves some out. The sample holds 100,000 to 150,000 clones, roughly 90% seen once. The sequencing input was blood. These TCRs come from a man aged 45-65 years in good health. CDR3s include the opening cysteine and the closing phenylalanine or tryptophan. D genes are given only for firm matches. Expanded clones get a size class; other rows say once, few or many, or leave the size out.

CDR3 protein: CATSRGDFDTEAFF; CDR3 DNA: TGCGCCACGTCCCGAGGGGATTTTGACACTGAAGCTTTCTTT; D gene: .; CDR3 length: 14; J gene: TRBJ1-1; clone size: .; V gene: TRBV5-1
CDR3 protein: CASSEGTASSGNTIYF; CDR3 DNA: TGTGCCAGCAGCGAAGGGACAGCTAGCTCTGGAAACACCATATATTTT; D gene: TRBD1; CDR3 length: 16; J gene: TRBJ1-3; clone size: .; V gene: TRBV9
CDR3 protein: CASSTGTTYEQYF; CDR3 DNA: TGTGCCAGTAGTACGGGGACGACCTACGAGCAGTACTTC; D gene: .; CDR3 length: 13; J gene: TRBJ2-7; clone size: .; V gene: TRBV19
CDR3 protein: CASSWGRGHQSNEKLFF; CDR3 DNA: TGTGCCAGCAGTTGGGGCAGGGGGCATCAGTCTAATGAAAAACTGTTTTTT; D gene: TRBD1; CDR3 length: 17; J gene: TRBJ1-4; clone size: .; V gene: TRBV2
CDR3 protein: CASSQGVQLNTEAFF; CDR3 DNA: TGTGCCAGCAGCCAAGGGGTACAGCTGAACACTGAAGCTTTCTTT; D gene: .; CDR3 length: 15; J gene: TRBJ1-1; clone size: .; V gene: TRBV4-2
CDR3 protein: CASSLGAVGTQETQYF; CDR3 DNA: TGTGCCAGCAGCTTAGGGGCAGTTGGGACCCAAGAGACCCAGTACTTC; D gene: .; CDR3 length: 16; J gene: TRBJ2-5; clone size: .; V gene: TRBV7-9
CDR3 protein: CASSLERGGYGYTF; CDR3 DNA: TGTGCCAGCAGCTTAGAAAGGGGCGGCTATGGCTACACCTTC; D gene: .; CDR3 length: 14; J gene: TRBJ1-2; clone size: .; V gene: TRBV7-9
CDR3 protein: CASSQGGGLKGEAFF; CDR3 DNA: TGTGCCAGCAGCCAAGGGGGGGGGCTTAAGGGTGAAGCTTTCTTT; D gene: .; CDR3 length: 15; J gene: TRBJ1-1; clone size: .; V gene: TRBV3-1/TRBV3-2
CDR3 protein: CASSLMGDSSGNTIYF; CDR3 DNA: TGCGCCAGCAGCTTGATGGGGGATTCCTCTGGAAACACCATATATTTT; D gene: .; CDR3 length: 16; J gene: TRBJ1-3; clone size: .; V gene: TRBV5-1
CDR3 protein: CASSQAQYTGELFF; CDR3 DNA: TGTGCCAGCAGCCAAGCCCAGTACACCGGGGAGCTGTTTTTT; D gene: .; CDR3 length: 14; J gene: TRBJ2-2; clone size: few; V gene: TRBV14
CDR3 protein: CASSQGKGYNGGLGTEAFF; CDR3 DNA: TGCGCCAGCAGCCAAGGGAAGGGTTACAATGGGGGGCTCGGGACTGAAGCTTTCTTT; D gene: .; CDR3 length: 19; J gene: TRBJ1-1; clone size: .; V gene: TRBV4-1
CDR3 protein: CATSSRDSRETQYF; CDR3 DNA: TGTGCCACCAGTTCCCGGGACAGTCGGGAGACCCAGTACTTC; D gene: TRBD1; CDR3 length: 14; J gene: TRBJ2-5; clone size: .; V gene: TRBV15
CDR3 protein: CASSSRENSNQPQHF; CDR3 DNA: TGTGCCAGCAGTTCTCGAGAAAATAGCAATCAGCCCCAGCATTTT; D gene: .; CDR3 length: 15; J gene: TRBJ1-5; clone size: .; V gene: TRBV27
CDR3 protein: CASSLVRQGGTEAFF; CDR3 DNA: TGTGCCAGCAGCTTAGTACGACAGGGCGGCACTGAAGCTTTCTTT; D gene: TRBD1; CDR3 length: 15; J gene: TRBJ1-1; clone size: .; V gene: TRBV7-8
CDR3 protein: CASSQAPKNTEAFF; CDR3 DNA: TGCGCCAGCAGCCAGGCCCCTAAGAACACTGAAGCTTTCTTT; D gene: .; CDR3 length: 14; J gene: TRBJ1-1; clone size: once; V gene: TRBV4-1
CDR3 protein: CASRGGQRQYNEQFF; CDR3 DNA: TGTGCCAGCAGGGGGGGACAGAGACAATACAATGAGCAGTTCTTC; D gene: .; CDR3 length: 15; J gene: TRBJ2-1; clone size: .; V gene: TRBV6-5
CDR3 protein: CASSYSFRVYEQYF; CDR3 DNA: TGTGCCAGCAGTTACTCGTTCAGGGTCTACGAGCAGTACTTC; D gene: .; CDR3 length: 14; J gene: TRBJ2-7; clone size: .; V gene: TRBV6-6
CDR3 protein: CSTVGHNGETQYF; CDR3 DNA: TGCAGCACTGTGGGGCACAACGGGGAGACCCAGTACTTC; D gene: .; CDR3 length: 13; J gene: TRBJ2-5; clone size: .; V gene: TRBV29-1
CDR3 protein: CASSPSGASYEQYF; CDR3 DNA: TGTGCCAGCTCTCCTTCCGGGGCCTCCTACGAGCAGTACTTC; D gene: .; CDR3 length: 14; J gene: TRBJ2-7; clone size: .; V gene: TRBV27
CDR3 protein: CASSLWASGGQGSGELFF; CDR3 DNA: TGTGCCAGCAGTTTATGGGCTAGCGGGGGCCAGGGGAGCGGGGAGCTGTTTTTT; D gene: TRBD2; CDR3 length: 18; J gene: TRBJ2-2; clone size: .; V gene: TRBV27
CDR3 protein: CASQAGGPTDTQYF; CDR3 DNA: TGCGCCAGCCAAGCGGGGGGCCCCACAGATACGCAGTATTTT; D gene: TRBD2; CDR3 length: 14; J gene: TRBJ2-3; clone size: .; V gene: TRBV5-1
CDR3 protein: CASGDDRVPGELFF; CDR3 DNA: TGTGCTAGTGGTGACGACAGGGTCCCCGGGGAGCTGTTTTTT; D gene: TRBD1; CDR3 length: 14; J gene: TRBJ2-2; clone size: .; V gene: TRBV12-5
CDR3 protein: CASSPTGNEETQYF; CDR3 DNA: TGTGCCAGCTCACCGACAGGGAATGAGGAGACCCAGTACTTC; D gene: TRBD1; CDR3 length: 14; J gene: TRBJ2-5; clone size: .; V gene: TRBV18
CDR3 protein: CASSIGDSSYEQYF; CDR3 DNA: TGTGCCAGTAGTATAGGCGACAGCTCCTACGAGCAGTACTTC; D gene: .; CDR3 length: 14; J gene: TRBJ2-7; clone size: .; V gene: TRBV19
CDR3 protein: CASSEAGINYGYTF; CDR3 DNA: TGTGCCAGCAGTGAGGCCGGGATTAACTATGGCTACACCTTC; D gene: .; CDR3 length: 14; J gene: TRBJ1-2; clone size: .; V gene: TRBV27
CDR3 protein: CASSRDNTGELFF; CDR3 DNA: TGTGCCAGCAGCAGGGATAACACCGGGGAGCTGTTTTTT; D gene: .; CDR3 length: 13; J gene: TRBJ2-2; clone size: .; V gene: TRBV9
CDR3 protein: CASSLARSANYGYTF; CDR3 DNA: TGTGCCAGCAGCTTAGCGAGATCGGCTAACTATGGCTACACCTTC; D gene: .; CDR3 length: 15; J gene: TRBJ1-2; clone size: .; V gene: TRBV7-9
CDR3 protein: CASSPPGPPYEQYF; CDR3 DNA: TGTGCCAGCTCACCACCGGGCCCCCCCTACGAGCAGTACTTC; D gene: .; CDR3 length: 14; J gene: TRBJ2-7; clone size: .; V gene: TRBV18
CDR3 protein: CASSSRERGGRKTQYF; CDR3 DNA: TGTGCCAGCAGCTCCCGGGAGCGGGGGGGGAGAAAGACCCAGTACTTC; D gene: TRBD2; CDR3 length: 16; J gene: TRBJ2-5; clone size: .; V gene: TRBV5-4
CDR3 protein: CASSTWTGRTEAFF; CDR3 DNA: TGTGCCAGCAGTACTTGGACAGGACGCACTGAAGCTTTCTTT; D gene: TRBD1; CDR3 length: 14; J gene: TRBJ1-1; clone size: .; V gene: TRBV6-5
CDR3 protein: CASSDGVYGYTF; CDR3 DNA: TGCGCCAGCAGCGACGGGGTCTATGGCTACACCTTC; D gene: .; CDR3 length: 12; J gene: TRBJ1-2; clone size: .; V gene: TRBV5-1
CDR3 protein: CATRGSGTPFEQPQHF; CDR3 DNA: TGTGCCACTAGGGGGAGCGGGACACCTTTTGAACAGCCCCAGCATTTT; D gene: .; CDR3 length: 16; J gene: TRBJ1-5; clone size: .; V gene: TRBV10-3
CDR3 protein: CASSPARGLSGNTIYF; CDR3 DNA: TGTGCCAGCAGTCCTGCGAGGGGGCTCTCTGGAAACACCATATATTTT; D gene: TRBD1; CDR3 length: 16; J gene: TRBJ1-3; clone size: .; V gene: TRBV28
CDR3 protein: CASSPGTVGYTF; CDR3 DNA: TGTGCCAGCTCACCTGGGACAGTTGGCTACACCTTC; D gene: TRBD1; CDR3 length: 12; J gene: TRBJ1-2; clone size: .; V gene: TRBV18
CDR3 protein: CASSQDFPLGGSPLHF; CDR3 DNA: TGCGCCAGCAGCCAAGATTTCCCCCTTGGCGGTTCACCCCTCCACTTT; D gene: .; CDR3 length: 16; J gene: TRBJ1-6; clone size: .; V gene: TRBV4-1
CDR3 protein: CASSERWGGTEAFF; CDR3 DNA: TGTGCCAGCAGTGAAAGGTGGGGAGGAACTGAAGCTTTCTTT; D gene: .; CDR3 length: 14; J gene: TRBJ1-1; clone size: .; V gene: TRBV6-1
CDR3 protein: CASSALLGPATYEQYF; CDR3 DNA: TGTGCCAGTAGTGCGTTGTTGGGGCCTGCTACCTACGAGCAGTACTTC; D gene: .; CDR3 length: 16; J gene: TRBJ2-7; clone size: .; V gene: TRBV19
CDR3 protein: CASVSGNSGANVLTF; CDR3 DNA: TGTGCCAGTGTGTCGGGGAACTCTGGGGCCAACGTCCTGACTTTC; D gene: .; CDR3 length: 15; J gene: TRBJ2-6; clone size: .; V gene: TRBV19
CDR3 protein: CASRRGIPSTDTQYF; CDR3 DNA: TGCGCCAGCCGTCGCGGAATCCCTAGCACAGATACGCAGTATTTT; D gene: .; CDR3 length: 15; J gene: TRBJ2-3; clone size: .; V gene: TRBV5-1
CDR3 protein: CASSQEDGELFF; CDR3 DNA: TGTGCCAGCAGTCAAGAGGACGGGGAGCTGTTTTTT; D gene: .; CDR3 length: 12; J gene: TRBJ2-2; clone size: .; V gene: TRBV2
CDR3 protein: CASSVDEGRQPQHF; CDR3 DNA: TGTGCCAGCAGCGTAGATGAGGGTCGGCAGCCCCAGCATTTT; D gene: .; CDR3 length: 14; J gene: TRBJ1-5; clone size: .; V gene: TRBV9
CDR3 protein: CASSFSGTHEQFF; CDR3 DNA: TGTGCCAGCAGCTTTTCGGGGACCCATGAGCAGTTCTTC; D gene: .; CDR3 length: 13; J gene: TRBJ2-1; clone size: .; V gene: TRBV11-2
CDR3 protein: CASSGGLGTGELFF; CDR3 DNA: TGTGCCAGTAGTGGGGGCTTAGGCACCGGGGAGCTGTTTTTT; D gene: .; CDR3 length: 14; J gene: TRBJ2-2; clone size: .; V gene: TRBV19
CDR3 protein: CASNLLAFTLNEQFF; CDR3 DNA: TGTGCCAGCAACCTACTAGCGTTCACCCTAAATGAGCAGTTCTTC; D gene: TRBD2; CDR3 length: 15; J gene: TRBJ2-1; clone size: .; V gene: TRBV5-6
CDR3 protein: CASSVATGTGEQYF; CDR3 DNA: TGTGCCAGCAGCGTAGCTACGGGGACAGGGGAGCAGTACTTC; D gene: TRBD1; CDR3 length: 14; J gene: TRBJ2-7; clone size: .; V gene: TRBV9
CDR3 protein: CASSSADYRGETQYF; CDR3 DNA: TGCGCCAGCAGCTCGGCCGACTATCGGGGCGAGACCCAGTACTTC; D gene: .; CDR3 length: 15; J gene: TRBJ2-5; clone size: .; V gene: TRBV5-1
CDR3 protein: CASSPYFNTEAFF; CDR3 DNA: TGTGCCAGCAGCCCGTACTTCAACACTGAAGCTTTCTTT; D gene: .; CDR3 length: 13; J gene: TRBJ1-1; clone size: .; V gene: TRBV11-3
CDR3 protein: CASSIVPRDWETQYF; CDR3 DNA: TGTGCCAGTAGTATAGTACCCCGGGATTGGGAGACCCAGTACTTC; D gene: .; CDR3 length: 15; J gene: TRBJ2-5; clone size: .; V gene: TRBV19
CDR3 protein: CASSEGNSNEKLFF; CDR3 DNA: TGTGCCAGCTCAGAGGGTAATTCTAATGAAAAACTGTTTTTT; D gene: .; CDR3 length: 14; J gene: TRBJ1-4; clone size: .; V gene: TRBV18
CDR3 protein: CASSFLMRATEAFF; CDR3 DNA: TGTGCCAGCAGTTTCCTTATGAGGGCCACTGAAGCTTTCTTT; D gene: .; CDR3 length: 14; J gene: TRBJ1-1; clone size: few; V gene: TRBV28
CDR3 protein: CASSQVRGGGSLLQETQYF; CDR3 DNA: TGTGCCAGCAGCCAAGTTAGGGGTGGGGGTAGTCTCTTACAAGAGACCCAGTACTTC; D gene: .; CDR3 length: 19; J gene: TRBJ2-5; clone size: .; V gene: TRBV4-2
CDR3 protein: CASSVGGRVGGELFF; CDR3 DNA: TGTGCCAGCAGCGTAGGGGGAAGGGTTGGCGGGGAGCTGTTTTTT; D gene: .; CDR3 length: 15; J gene: TRBJ2-2; clone size: .; V gene: TRBV9
CDR3 protein: CASSARYPDTQYF; CDR3 DNA: TGTGCCAGCAGCGCCCGTTATCCAGATACGCAGTATTTT; D gene: .; CDR3 length: 13; J gene: TRBJ2-3; clone size: .; V gene: TRBV5-6
CDR3 protein: CASRLEQYTEAFF; CDR3 DNA: TGTGCCAGCAGATTGGAACAGTACACTGAAGCTTTCTTT; D gene: .; CDR3 length: 13; J gene: TRBJ1-1; clone size: .; V gene: TRBV5-5
CDR3 protein: CASSLFQRRGVPYEQYF; CDR3 DNA: TGTGCCAGCAGTTTATTCCAGCGGCGGGGGGTCCCCTACGAGCAGTACTTC; D gene: TRBD2; CDR3 length: 17; J gene: TRBJ2-7; clone size: .; V gene: TRBV27